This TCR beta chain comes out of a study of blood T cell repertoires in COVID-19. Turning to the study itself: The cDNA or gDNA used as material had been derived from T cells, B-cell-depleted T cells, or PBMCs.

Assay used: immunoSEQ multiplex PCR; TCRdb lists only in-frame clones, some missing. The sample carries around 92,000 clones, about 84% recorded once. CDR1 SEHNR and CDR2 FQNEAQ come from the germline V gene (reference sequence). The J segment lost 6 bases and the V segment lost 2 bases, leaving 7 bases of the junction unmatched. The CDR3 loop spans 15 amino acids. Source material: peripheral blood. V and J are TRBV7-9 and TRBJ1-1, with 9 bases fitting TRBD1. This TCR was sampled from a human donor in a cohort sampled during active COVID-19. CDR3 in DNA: TGTGCCAGCAGCTTAAGGGACAGGGCCGGGGCTGAAGCTTTCTTT. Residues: CASSLRDRAGAEAFF.